The sequence of this TCR beta chain was determined in a study of blood T cell repertoires in COVID-19. The assay was immunoSEQ multiplex PCR, and TCRdb's table has in-frame clones only and misses some. The sample consists of about 130,000 clones, 65% to 85% of them appearing once. The CDR3 sequence is 17 residues long. Germline V gene data show CDR1 as MNHNS and CDR2 as SASEGT. Losses at the gene ends were 2 bases for V and 4 bases for J; bases not matched to a gene: 5. The sample consisted of peripheral blood. J is TRBJ2-2 and V is TRBV6-1, with 12 bases matching TRBD2. The sequence derives from a woman at least 80 years old with acute or convalescent COVID-19. CDR3 residues: CASSELAGGPVTGELFF. The CDR3 region has the DNA TGTGCCAGCAGTGAACTAGCGGGGGGGCCGGTCACCGGGGAGCTGTTTTTT.